This T cell receptor (beta chain) was sequenced during a study of regulatory T cells in long-lasting Graves disease. The sample's time point: persistent/refractory GD, antithyroid drugs over 5 years with positive TRAb. The authors made the TCR library using RNA they extracted from PBMCs. Construction of TCR beta libraries relied on iRepertoire HTBI primers and on Arm-PCR targeting CDR3 regions. MiXCR, applied by TCRdb to the multiplex PCR reads, yields one record per CDR3 protein. The sample has a few hundred thousand distinct CDR3 sequences, approximately 25% seen once. The CDR3 has 15 amino acids. Trimming left V 2 bases short and J 3 bases short, with 11 bases between. Germline V lookup: CDR1 LNHNV, CDR2 YYDKDF (reference sequence). A few counts support this clonotype. Its antigen remains unidentified. Overall study results and limits: Persistent disease exhibited a predilection for TRBV28, TRBJ1-2 and TRBJ2-5. The work looked only at peripheral blood and did not look at thyroid tissue.

This clonotype originated in a woman in her forties with Graves disease. Sequenced material: peripheral blood mononuclear cells (PBMCs), taken when the disease was refractory, from a patient treated with antithyroid drugs. This chain links TRBV15 with TRBJ1-5; D is perhaps TRBD1 (6 bases). The CDR3 protein is CATSRTGSDNQPQHF. The CDR3 DNA follows: TGTGCCACCAGCAGAACAGGGTCTGACAATCAGCCCCAGCATTTT.